This TCR beta chain was observed in a study of blood T cell repertoires in COVID-19. Study-level information: Collection of acute and convalescent COVID-19 samples took place in the United States, Italy and Spain. Sources were T cells, B-cell-depleted T cells, or PBMCs; the material itself was cDNA or gDNA.

As handled by the study authors: From reference gene primer amplification, estimates of nucleated cell counts were derived. Here immunoSEQ multiplex PCR was the method, and the copy in TCRdb shows in-frame clones only, minus some. D and trimming were read from the DNA, whereas the V and J calls and clone size are those reported in that table. The sample holds hundreds of thousands of clones, 87% seen once. Specimen: peripheral blood. The receptor's source is a woman younger than 35 who had recovered from COVID-19.

The CDR3 spells CASRDSTKAFF. The CDR3 bases are TGTGCCAGCAGGGACAGTACGAAAGCTTTCTTT. The genes are TRBV12-3 or TRBV12-4 and TRBJ1-1; weak D call: TRBD1 (6 bases). CDR3 size: 11 residues. The germline V and J ends were trimmed by 6 bases and 9 bases, with 11 bases remaining between them.